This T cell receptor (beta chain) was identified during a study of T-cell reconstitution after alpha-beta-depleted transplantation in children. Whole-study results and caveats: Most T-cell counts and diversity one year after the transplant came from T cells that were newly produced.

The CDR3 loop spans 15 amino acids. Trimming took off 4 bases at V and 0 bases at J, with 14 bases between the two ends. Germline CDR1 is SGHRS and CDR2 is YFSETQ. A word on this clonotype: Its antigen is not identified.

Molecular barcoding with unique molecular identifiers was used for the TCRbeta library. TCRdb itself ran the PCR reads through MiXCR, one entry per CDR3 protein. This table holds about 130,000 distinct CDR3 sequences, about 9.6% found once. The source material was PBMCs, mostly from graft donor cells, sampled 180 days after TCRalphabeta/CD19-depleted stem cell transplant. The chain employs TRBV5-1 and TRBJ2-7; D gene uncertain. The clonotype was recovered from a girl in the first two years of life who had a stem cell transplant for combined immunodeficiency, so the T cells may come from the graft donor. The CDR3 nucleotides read TGCGCCAGCAGCCCCAGACTCGTGAGCTCCTACGAGCAGTACTTC. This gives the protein CASSPRLVSSYEQYF.